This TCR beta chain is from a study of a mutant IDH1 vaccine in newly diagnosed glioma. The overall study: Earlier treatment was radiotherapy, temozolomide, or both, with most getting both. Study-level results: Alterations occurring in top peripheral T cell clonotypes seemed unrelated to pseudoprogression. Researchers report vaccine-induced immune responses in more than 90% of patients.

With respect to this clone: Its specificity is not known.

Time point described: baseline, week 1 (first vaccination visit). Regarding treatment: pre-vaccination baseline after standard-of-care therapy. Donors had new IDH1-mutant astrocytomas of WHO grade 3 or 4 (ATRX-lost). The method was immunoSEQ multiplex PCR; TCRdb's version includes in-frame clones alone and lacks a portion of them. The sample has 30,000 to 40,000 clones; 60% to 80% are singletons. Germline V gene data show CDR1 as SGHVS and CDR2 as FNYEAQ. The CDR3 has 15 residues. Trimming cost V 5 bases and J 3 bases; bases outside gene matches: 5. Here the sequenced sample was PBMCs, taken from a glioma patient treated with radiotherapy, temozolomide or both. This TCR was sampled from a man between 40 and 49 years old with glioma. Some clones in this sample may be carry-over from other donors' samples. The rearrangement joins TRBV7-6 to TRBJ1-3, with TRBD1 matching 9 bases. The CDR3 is CASSPQGANGNTIYF. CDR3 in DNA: TGTGCCAGCAGCCCACAGGGGGCGAATGGAAACACCATATATTTT.